This T cell receptor beta chain is drawn from a study of spatial heterogeneity in lung cancer. Across the whole study: Raw-read counts averaged over ten per unique TCR and UMI combination.

Every TCR cDNA molecule carried a tag that served as a unique molecular identifier. TCRdb analysed the 5' RACE reads with MiXCR anew, one entry per CDR3 protein. The sample carries 20,000 to 25,000 distinct CDR3 sequences, 3.5% to 5.5% recorded once. The sample's time point: sample taken at primary tumor resection. No cell sorting; template was whole RNA from tumor, lung tissue or PBMC. Study-level results: Resection saw ubiquitous expanded tumor TCRs appear in blood more than follow-up did.

This clonotype is labeled medium-sized. Its antigen is not identified. CDR1 SNHLY and CDR2 FYNNEI come from the germline V gene. Trimming at V came to 6 bases and at J to 4 bases, leaving 0 bases not matched to a gene. The CDR3 is made up of 12 amino acids. The source material was PBMCs, sampled at surgery. This sequence was found in a male donor with early-stage non-small cell lung cancer. The J gene is TRBJ1-1, the V gene TRBV2; 9 nucleotides line up with TRBD1. The CDR3 protein is CASRQGATEAFF. CDR3 nucleotide sequence: TGTGCCAGCAGACAGGGGGCCACTGAAGCTTTCTTT.